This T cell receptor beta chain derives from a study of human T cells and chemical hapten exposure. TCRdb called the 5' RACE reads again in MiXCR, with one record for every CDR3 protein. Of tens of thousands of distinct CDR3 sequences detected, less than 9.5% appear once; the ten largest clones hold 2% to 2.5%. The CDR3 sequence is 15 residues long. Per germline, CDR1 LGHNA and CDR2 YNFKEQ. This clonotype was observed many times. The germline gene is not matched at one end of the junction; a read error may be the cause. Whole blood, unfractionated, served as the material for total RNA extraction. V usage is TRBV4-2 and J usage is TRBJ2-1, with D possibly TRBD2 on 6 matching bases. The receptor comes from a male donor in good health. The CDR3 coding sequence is TGTGCCAGCAGCAAAGAGCGGGTTACCTACAATGAGCAGTTCTTC. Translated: CASSKERVTYNEQFF.